A single sample gave rise to the 22 T cell receptor beta chains below, sequenced in a study of cytomegalovirus exposure and HLA in healthy donors. Primers: 60 Vbeta forward and 13 Jbeta reverse. Profiling relied on immunoSEQ multiplex PCR, and the TCRdb table lists in-frame clones only, not all of them. The sample records about 160,000 clones, about 80% being singletons. Sample: PBMCs. The receptors originated from a man between 18 and 35 years old in good health and CMV-seropositive.

This chain links TRBV14 with TRBJ2-1, with TRBD1 matching over 8 bases. Looked up from germline, CDR1 is SGHDN and CDR2 is FVKESK. The CDR3 runs 15 residues. The ends lost 2 bases at V and 5 bases at J; junction bases unmatched: 5. The CDR3 bases are TGTGCCAGCAGCCAACTCAGGGGGCGAGACAATGAGCAGTTCTTC. It codes for CASSQLRGRDNEQFF.

The chain joins TRBV27 to TRBJ2-7; 8 bases are a match to TRBD2. With V trimmed by 3 bases and J by 3 bases, 4 bases remained unmatched. This CDR3 contains 14 residues. Germline V gene lookup returns CDR1 MNHEY and CDR2 SMNVEV (reference sequence). This CDR3 reads CASSFLREGYEQYF. CDR3 DNA: TGTGCCAGCAGTTTCCTACGGGAGGGCTACGAGCAGTACTTC.

The rearrangement joins TRBV13 to TRBJ2-1; the match to TRBD1 covers 7 bases. The CDR3 contains 13 residues. V gave up 4 bases and J gave up 7 bases; unmatched junction bases: 4. Germline V gives CDR1 PRHDT, CDR2 FYEKMQ (reference sequence). CDR3 in amino acids: CASSSTGVNEQFF. The DNA of the CDR3 is TGTGCCAGCAGCTCCACAGGGGTTAATGAGCAGTTCTTC.

The rearrangement uses TRBV2 and TRBJ2-3; 8 nucleotides line up with TRBD2. The germline V gene has CDR1 SNHLY and CDR2 FYNNEI. The trim removed 6 bases at V and 6 bases at J, leaving 11 bases unmatched. The CDR3 is 15 residues long. This chain's CDR3 is CASRASGSLVDTQYF. The CDR3 nucleotides read TGTGCCAGCAGGGCCAGCGGGAGTCTAGTTGATACGCAGTATTTT.

This clone showed up just once. The rearrangement uses TRBV5-5 and TRBJ2-7; D ambiguous. The CDR3 totals 14 residues. CDR1 is SGHKS and CDR2 is YYEKEE in the germline V gene (reference sequence). Trimming removed 0 bases at V and 2 bases at J, with 9 bases between. In nucleotides, the CDR3 is TGTGCCAGCAGCTTGGCAGGCAGAACCTACGAGCAGTACTTC. Its translation is CASSLAGRTYEQYF. Drawing the rest from reference TRBV5-5 and TRBJ2-7, the complete variable domain is DAGVTQSPTHLIKTRGQQVTLRCSPISGHKSVSWYQQVLGQGPQFIFQYYEKEERGRGNFPDRFSARQFPNYSSELNVNALLLGDSALYLCASSLAGRTYEQYFGPGTRLTVT.

The chain combines TRBV6-6 with TRBJ2-1; TRBD2 matches 8 bases. The V segment lost 6 bases and the J segment 6 bases; nucleotides outside the gene matches: 4. CDR1 and CDR2 (germline): MNHNY, SVGAGI (reference sequence). The CDR3 consists of 13 residues. CDR3 nucleotides: TGTGCCAGCAGCCCAGCGGGAGTCAATGAGCAGTTCTTC. As protein: CASSPAGVNEQFF.

The chain has TRBV11-2 and TRBJ2-3; D is perhaps TRBD2 (7 bases). This CDR3 is 16 amino acids long. Germline CDR1 reads SGHAT; CDR2 reads FQNNGV. V lost 4 bases and J lost 3, with 17 bases in between. CDR3: CASSSGGGARTDTQYF. In nucleotides, the CDR3 is TGTGCCAGCAGCTCCGGTGGGGGGGCAAGGACAGATACGCAGTATTTT.

The rearrangement uses TRBV5-1 and TRBJ2-7; no clear D. The CDR3 runs to 15 residues. Germline V gene data show CDR1 as SGHRS and CDR2 as YFSETQ. V lost 1 base, J lost 6 bases, and 17 bases lay in between. The CDR3 DNA is TGCGCCAGCAGCTTGAGCGACCGGGTGTTCGGCGAGCAGTACTTC. This sequence encodes CASSLSDRVFGEQYF.

Written as DNA, the CDR3 is TGTGCCTGGAGTAAATGGGGACTAGCGGACCCTAAGGAAGAGACCCAGTACTTC. This sequence encodes CAWSKWGLADPKEETQYF. The rearrangement links TRBV30 to TRBJ2-5; 11 bases agree with TRBD2. CDR1 GTSNPN and CDR2 SVGIG come from the germline V gene (reference sequence). V lost 2 bases, J lost 3 bases, and 14 bases stayed unmatched. This CDR3 is built from 18 residues.

The chain joins TRBV5-4 to TRBJ1-4, with a weak D call TRBD1 (6 bases). Germline V gives CDR1 SGHNT, CDR2 YYREEE (reference sequence). The CDR3 spans 14 residues. Trimming shortened V by 0 bases and J by 7 bases, and 10 bases separated the two germline ends. CDR3 DNA: TGTGCCAGCAGCTTGGACAGGGTTGCTGAAAAACTGTTTTTT. Encoded protein: CASSLDRVAEKLFF.

In regard to this clone: The sample contains more than one DNA sequence encoding this CDR3. V gene TRBV4-3 combines with J gene TRBJ2-7, with 10 bases lining up with TRBD1. This CDR3 comprises 15 residues. Germline V lookup: CDR1 LGHNA, CDR2 YSLEER. V trimming: 0 bases; J trimming: 4 bases; junction bases outside the gene matches: 3. CDR3: CASSQDRDRGYEQYF. The DNA for the CDR3 is TGCGCCAGCAGCCAAGACCGGGACAGGGGTTACGAGCAGTACTTC.

This clone was counted only a few times. V is TRBV20-1 and J is TRBJ2-1; D not resolved. V was clipped by 3 bases and J by 6 bases, with 3 bases between them. Per the germline V gene, CDR1 is DFQATT and CDR2 is SNEGSKA (reference sequence). The CDR3 is made up of 10 amino acids. The CDR3 loop is CSARRNEQFF. The CDR3 region has the DNA TGCAGTGCTAGGCGCAATGAGCAGTTCTTC.

The rearrangement links TRBV5-6 to TRBJ1-3; no reliable D call. CDR3 size: 14 residues. Trimming pared 0 bases from V and 0 bases from J, leaving 4 bases between. CDR1 and CDR2 from the germline V gene are SGHDT and YYEEEE. The CDR3 reads CASSLAVSGNTIYF. CDR3 DNA: TGTGCCAGCAGCTTGGCGGTCTCTGGAAACACCATATATTTT.

This clone has more than one count but fewer than ten. The chain is built from TRBV6-5 and TRBJ2-7, with a weak D call TRBD2 (6 bases). CDR1 MNHEY and CDR2 SVGAGI come from the germline V gene. There are 15 residues in the CDR3. Trimming stripped 0 bases from V and 6 bases from J, with 15 bases between. The chain's CDR3 is CASSYSPRRESEQYF. The CDR3 DNA follows: TGTGCCAGCAGTTACTCCCCGCGCCGGGAGTCCGAGCAGTACTTC.

In the case of this clone: A read error is likely here: a far larger clone is one base away. V is TRBV4-2 and J is TRBJ2-7, with 9 positions matching TRBD1. Germline V gene data show CDR1 as LGHNA and CDR2 as YNFKEQ. The CDR3 has 16 amino acids. J was trimmed by 4 bases and V by 3 bases; bases with no gene match: 10. The CDR3 region is CASSQNPGTGSYEQYF. CDR3 nucleotide sequence: TGTGCCAGCAGCCAGAACCCCGGGACAGGGAGTTACGAGCAGTACTTC.

V gene TRBV7-2 combines with J gene TRBJ2-7; 9 bases map to TRBD2. The CDR3 consists of 15 residues. Losses at the gene ends were 5 bases for V and 6 bases for J; bases not matched to a gene: 11. Germline assignment: CDR1 SGHTA and CDR2 FQGNSA. This chain's CDR3 is CASSASGTPRGEQYF. The CDR3 nucleotides are TGTGCCAGCAGCGCTAGCGGGACACCTCGGGGCGAGCAGTACTTC. The variable domain in full, with the rest retrieved from reference TRBV7-2 and TRBJ2-7, is GAGVSQSPSNKVTEKGKDVELRCDPISGHTALYWYRQSLGQGLEFLIYFQGNSAPDKSGLPSDRFSAERTGGSVSTLTIQRTQQEDSAVYLCASSASGTPRGEQYFGPGTRLTVT.

V is TRBV10-3 and J is TRBJ1-4; 7 bases are a match to TRBD1. This CDR3 spans 14 amino acids. Germline V gene data show CDR1 as ENHRY and CDR2 as SYGVKD. V gave up 1 base and J gave up 7 bases; unmatched junction bases: 3. DNA of the CDR3: TGTGCCATCAGTGAGTTGGGGGACAGTGAAAAACTGTTTTTT. Amino acids: CAISELGDSEKLFF.

The chain recombines TRBV5-1 with TRBJ1-1; 9 bases align to TRBD1. The germline V gene has CDR1 SGHRS and CDR2 YFSETQ. J lost 6 bases, V lost 0 bases, and 6 bases had no gene match. The CDR3 is 15 residues long. DNA of the CDR3: TGCGCCAGCAGCTTGGTGGGGACAGGGACTGCTGAAGCTTTCTTT. Protein product: CASSLVGTGTAEAFF. The whole variable domain, remainder taken from reference TRBV5-1 and TRBJ1-1, is KAGVTQTPRYLIKTRGQQVTLSCSPISGHRSVSWYQQTPGQGLQFLFEYFSETQRNKGNFPGRFSGRQFSNSRSEMNVSTLELGDSALYLCASSLVGTGTAEAFFGQGTRLTVV.

The chain couples TRBV7-8 to TRBJ1-5, with D possibly matching TRBD1 (5 bases). Germline V gives CDR1 SGHVS, CDR2 FQNEAQ. The CDR3 is 15 residues long. The ends were cut back, 3 bases at V and 4 bases at J, with 13 bases in the middle. CDR3 residues: CASSFRRDPNQPQHF. The CDR3 DNA is TGTGCCAGCAGCTTCCGGCGGGACCCAAATCAGCCCCAGCATTTT.

The gene calls are TRBV7-3 and TRBJ2-5; maybe TRBD2 (6 bases). The V and J ends lost 1 base and 4 bases respectively, with 7 bases between them. Germline loops: CDR1 SGHTA, CDR2 FQGTGA. The CDR3 has 13 amino acids. CDR3 sequence (DNA): TGTGCCAGCAGCTTAAATAGCGGAGAGACCCAGTACTTC. Protein product: CASSLNSGETQYF.

The count of this clone is one. This chain uses TRBV9 with TRBJ2-3, with D possibly being TRBD2 (7 bases). Deletions cut 3 bases from V and 4 bases from J, with 18 bases between. The CDR3 length is 16 residues. Germline loops: CDR1 SGDLS, CDR2 YYNGEE. The CDR3 sequence is CASSEWGGGGADTQYF. The CDR3 DNA is TGTGCCAGCAGCGAGTGGGGAGGGGGGGGAGCAGATACGCAGTATTTT.

The V call is TRBV10-3, the J call TRBJ2-7; TRBD1 matches 10 bases. This CDR3 is 19 amino acids long. Per germline, CDR1 ENHRY and CDR2 SYGVKD. V was clipped by 4 bases and J by 3 bases; unmatched bases: 18. CDR3 DNA sequence: TGTGCCATCAGTGGTAGTGACAGGGGGCTACCCAGGACAGTCTACGAGCAGTACTTC. Translated, it gives CAISGSDRGLPRTVYEQYF.